The source of this TCR beta chain is a study of early stage breast cancer tumors. Overall study context: Invasive lobular carcinomas made up about 30% of the 12 ER+/PR+/HER2- tumors. Average read coverage per sample was 9.5 to 10-fold.

This clone was counted between two and nine times. Its matching antigen is unknown. V lost 0 bases, J lost 2 bases, and 7 bases stayed unmatched. The CDR3 length is 18 residues. Germline values: CDR1 SGDLS, CDR2 YYNGEE. Study-wide results and limits: Unsorted bulk genomic DNA sequencing lacked pairing and functional marker data.

TCRdb keeps only in-frame clones here, not all; method: immunoSEQ multiplex PCR. The sample yields about 5,400 clones, almost 70% seen once. Specimen: breast tumor tissue. The chain combines TRBV9 with TRBJ1-6, with 8 bases that match TRBD1. This receptor was identified in a person aged 60 to 70 with breast cancer. CDR3 protein: CASSVGRGTGPYNSPLHF. For the CDR3, the DNA is TGTGCCAGCAGCGTAGGAAGGGGGACAGGCCCCTATAATTCACCCCTCCACTTT.